This TCR beta chain is drawn from a study of neurological immune-mediated disorders. Study observations and caveats: Among expanded clones, no CDR3 amino acid sequences were shared across subjects, a pattern suggesting private repertoires in all groups. Multiple sclerosis patients had less TCR clonal expansion than even healthy controls, unlike HTLV-1-associated myelopathy.

This CDR3 spans 15 amino acids. Trimming took 5 bases from V and 3 from J; bases not matched to a gene: 7. Germline values: CDR1 SGDLS, CDR2 YYNGEE. This clonotype has a single count. Antigen: not known. A much larger clone is a single base away; this may be a read error. TCRdb passed the 5' RACE reads through MiXCR, listing each CDR3 protein once. The data show 40,000 to 50,000 distinct CDR3 sequences, 10% seen once. This receptor was taken from a woman in her thirties or forties with HTLV-1-associated myelopathy (HAM/TSP). Source material: PBMCs. V gene TRBV9 combines with J gene TRBJ2-2; TRBD2 aligns across 7 bases. CDR3 DNA: TGTGCCAGCAGAGAGGGGAGGGGTTACACCGGGGAGCTGTTTTTT. It codes for CASREGRGYTGELFF.